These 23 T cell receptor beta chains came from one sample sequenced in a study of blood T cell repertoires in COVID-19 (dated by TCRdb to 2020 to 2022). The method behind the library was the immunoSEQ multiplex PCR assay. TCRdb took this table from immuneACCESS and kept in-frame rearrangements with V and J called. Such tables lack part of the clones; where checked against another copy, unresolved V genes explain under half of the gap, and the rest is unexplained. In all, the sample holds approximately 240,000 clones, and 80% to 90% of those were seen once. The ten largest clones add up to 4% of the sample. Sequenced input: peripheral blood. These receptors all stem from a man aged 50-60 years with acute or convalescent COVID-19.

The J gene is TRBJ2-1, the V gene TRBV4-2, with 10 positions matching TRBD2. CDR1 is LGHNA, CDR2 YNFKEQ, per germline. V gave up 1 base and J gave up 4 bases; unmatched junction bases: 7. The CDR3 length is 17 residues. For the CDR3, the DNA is TGTGCCAGCAGCCAAGCCTTTACTAGCGGGGCTTACAATGAGCAGTTCTTC. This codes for CASSQAFTSGAYNEQFF.

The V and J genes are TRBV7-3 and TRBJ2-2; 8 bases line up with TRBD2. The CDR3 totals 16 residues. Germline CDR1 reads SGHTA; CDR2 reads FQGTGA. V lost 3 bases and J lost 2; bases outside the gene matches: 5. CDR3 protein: CASSFERGRNTGELFF. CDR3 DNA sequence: TGTGCCAGCAGCTTCGAGCGGGGGAGAAACACCGGGGAGCTGTTTTTT.

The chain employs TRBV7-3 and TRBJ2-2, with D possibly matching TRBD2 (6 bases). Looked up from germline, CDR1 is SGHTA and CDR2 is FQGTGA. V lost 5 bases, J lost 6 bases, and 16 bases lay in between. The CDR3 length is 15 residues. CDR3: CASSPNPAGAGELFF. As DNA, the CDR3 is TGTGCCAGCAGCCCCAACCCAGCGGGCGCCGGGGAGCTGTTTTTT.

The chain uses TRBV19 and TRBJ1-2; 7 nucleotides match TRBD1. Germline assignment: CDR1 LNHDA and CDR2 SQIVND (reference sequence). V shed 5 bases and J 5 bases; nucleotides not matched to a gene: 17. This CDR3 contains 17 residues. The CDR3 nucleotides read TGTGCCAGTAGTGTAACACACTCCGGGGGACAGAGATATGGCTACACCTTC. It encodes CASSVTHSGGQRYGYTF. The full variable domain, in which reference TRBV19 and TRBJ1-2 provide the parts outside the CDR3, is DGGITQSPKYLFRKEGQNVTLSCEQNLNHDAMYWYRQDPGQGLRLIYYSQIVNDFQKGDIAEGYSVSREKKESFPLTVTSAQKNPTAFYLCASSVTHSGGQRYGYTFGSGTRLTVV.

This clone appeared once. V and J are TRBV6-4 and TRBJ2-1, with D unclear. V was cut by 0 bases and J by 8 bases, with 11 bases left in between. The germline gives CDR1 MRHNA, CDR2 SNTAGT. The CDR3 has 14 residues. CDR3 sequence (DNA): TGTGCCAGCAGTGACTCACCTAATTTGGATGAGCAGTTCTTC. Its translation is CASSDSPNLDEQFF.

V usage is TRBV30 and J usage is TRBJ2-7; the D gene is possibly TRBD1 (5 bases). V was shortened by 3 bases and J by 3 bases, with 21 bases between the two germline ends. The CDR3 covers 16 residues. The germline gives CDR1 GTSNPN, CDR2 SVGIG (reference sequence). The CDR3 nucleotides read TGTGCCTGGAGCGTCAGCCCGGCCAGGGTCAGCTACGAGCAGTACTTC. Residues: CAWSVSPARVSYEQYF.

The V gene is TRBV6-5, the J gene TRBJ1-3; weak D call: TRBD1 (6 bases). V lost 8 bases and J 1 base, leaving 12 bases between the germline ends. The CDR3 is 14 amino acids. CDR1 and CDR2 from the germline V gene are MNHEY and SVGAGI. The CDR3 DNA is TGTGCCAGCCGGACAGTTGGGTCTGGAAACACCATATATTTT. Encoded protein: CASRTVGSGNTIYF.

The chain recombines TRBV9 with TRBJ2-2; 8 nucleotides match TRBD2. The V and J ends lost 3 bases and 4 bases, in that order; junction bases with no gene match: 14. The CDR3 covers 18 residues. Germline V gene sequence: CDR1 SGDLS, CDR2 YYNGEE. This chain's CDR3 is CASSAVAWLAGPTGELFF. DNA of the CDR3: TGTGCCAGCAGCGCCGTAGCGTGGCTAGCGGGCCCCACCGGGGAGCTGTTTTTT.

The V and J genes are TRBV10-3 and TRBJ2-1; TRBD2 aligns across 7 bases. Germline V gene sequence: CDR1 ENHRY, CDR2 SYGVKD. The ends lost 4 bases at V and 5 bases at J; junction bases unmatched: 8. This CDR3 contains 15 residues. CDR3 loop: CAISGMVAGNNEQFF. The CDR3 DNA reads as TGTGCCATCAGTGGGATGGTAGCGGGCAACAATGAGCAGTTCTTC.

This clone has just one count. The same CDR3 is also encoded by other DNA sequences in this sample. In DNA, the CDR3 is TGTGCCTGGAGTGTTTCAGGGAATCAGCCCCAGCATTTT. This codes for CAWSVSGNQPQHF. The chain is built from TRBV30 and TRBJ1-5; a weak D match, TRBD1 (5 bases). The ends were cut back, 0 bases at V and 4 bases at J, with 7 bases in the middle. The CDR3 length is 13 residues. Germline loops: CDR1 GTSNPN, CDR2 SVGIG (reference sequence).

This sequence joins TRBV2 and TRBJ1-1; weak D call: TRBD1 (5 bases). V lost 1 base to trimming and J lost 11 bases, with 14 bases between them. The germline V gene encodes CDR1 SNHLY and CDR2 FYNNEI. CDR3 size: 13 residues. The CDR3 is CASSEVGGLVAFF. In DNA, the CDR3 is TGTGCCAGCAGTGAAGTCGGGGGATTGGTGGCTTTCTTT.

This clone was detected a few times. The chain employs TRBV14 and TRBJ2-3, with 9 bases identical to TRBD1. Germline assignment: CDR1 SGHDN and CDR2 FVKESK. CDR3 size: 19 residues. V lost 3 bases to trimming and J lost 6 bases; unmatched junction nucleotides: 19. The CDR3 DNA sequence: TGTGCCAGCAGCCAGCGGACAGGGGCAGGAGTATTCGTGATGGATACGCAGTATTTT. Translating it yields CASSQRTGAGVFVMDTQYF. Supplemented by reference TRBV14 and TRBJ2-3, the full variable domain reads EAGVTQFPSHSVIEKGQTVTLRCDPISGHDNLYWYRRVMGKEIKFLLHFVKESKQDESGMPNNRFLAERTGGTYSTLKVQPAELEDSGVYFCASSQRTGAGVFVMDTQYFGPGTRLTVL.

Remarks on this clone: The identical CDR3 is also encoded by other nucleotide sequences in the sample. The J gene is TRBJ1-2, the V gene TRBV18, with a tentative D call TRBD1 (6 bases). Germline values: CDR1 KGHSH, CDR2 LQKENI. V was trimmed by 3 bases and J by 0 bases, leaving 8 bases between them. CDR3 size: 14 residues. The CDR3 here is CASSPDSANYGYTF. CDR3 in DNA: TGTGCCAGCTCACCGGACAGCGCTAACTATGGCTACACCTTC.

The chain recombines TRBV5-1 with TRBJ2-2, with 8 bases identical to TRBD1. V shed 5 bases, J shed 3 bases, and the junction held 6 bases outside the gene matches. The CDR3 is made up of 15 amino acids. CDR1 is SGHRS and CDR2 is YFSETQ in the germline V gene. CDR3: CASRIGTGYTGELFF. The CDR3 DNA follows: TGCGCCAGCAGAATCGGGACAGGCTACACCGGGGAGCTGTTTTTT.

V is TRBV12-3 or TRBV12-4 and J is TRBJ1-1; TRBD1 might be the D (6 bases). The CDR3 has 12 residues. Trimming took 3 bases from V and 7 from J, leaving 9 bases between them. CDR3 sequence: CASSLDSLEAFF. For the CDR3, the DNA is TGTGCCAGCAGTTTGGACAGTCTTGAAGCTTTCTTT.

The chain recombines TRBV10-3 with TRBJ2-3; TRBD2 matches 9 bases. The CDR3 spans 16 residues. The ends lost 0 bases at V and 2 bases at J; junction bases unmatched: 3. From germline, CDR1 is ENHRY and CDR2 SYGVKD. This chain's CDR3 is CAISESSSGVTDTQYF. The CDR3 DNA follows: TGTGCCATCAGTGAGTCGTCTAGCGGGGTCACAGATACGCAGTATTTT.

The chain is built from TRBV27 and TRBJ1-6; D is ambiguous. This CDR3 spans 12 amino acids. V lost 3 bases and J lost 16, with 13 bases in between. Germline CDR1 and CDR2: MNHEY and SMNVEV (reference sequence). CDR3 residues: CASSFFREPLHF. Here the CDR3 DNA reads TGTGCCAGCAGTTTTTTTCGGGAACCGCTCCACTTT.

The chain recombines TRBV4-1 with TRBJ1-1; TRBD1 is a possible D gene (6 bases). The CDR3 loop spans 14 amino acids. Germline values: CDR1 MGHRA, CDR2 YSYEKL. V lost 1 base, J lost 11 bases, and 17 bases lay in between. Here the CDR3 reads CASSQGAISGVAFF. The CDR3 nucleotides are TGCGCCAGCAGCCAAGGGGCCATTTCAGGGGTGGCTTTCTTT.

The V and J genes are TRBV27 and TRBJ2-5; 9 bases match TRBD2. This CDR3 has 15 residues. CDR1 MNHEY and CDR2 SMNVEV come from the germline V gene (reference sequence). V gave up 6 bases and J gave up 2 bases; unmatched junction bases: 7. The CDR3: CASRASGDQQETQYF. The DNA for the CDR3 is TGTGCCAGCAGGGCTAGCGGGGACCAACAAGAGACCCAGTACTTC.

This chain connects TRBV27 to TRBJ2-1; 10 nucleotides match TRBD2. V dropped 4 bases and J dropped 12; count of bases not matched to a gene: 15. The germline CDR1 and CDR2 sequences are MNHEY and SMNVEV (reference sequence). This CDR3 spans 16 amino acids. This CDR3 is CASSSPGLAFAKGQFF. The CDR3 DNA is TGTGCCAGCAGTTCACCGGGACTAGCGTTTGCAAAGGGGCAGTTCTTC.

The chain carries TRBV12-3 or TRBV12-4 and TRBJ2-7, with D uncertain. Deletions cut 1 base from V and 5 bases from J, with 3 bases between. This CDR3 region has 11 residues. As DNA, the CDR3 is TGTGCCAGCAGTTTAGGGCACGAGCAGTACTTC. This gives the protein CASSLGHEQYF.

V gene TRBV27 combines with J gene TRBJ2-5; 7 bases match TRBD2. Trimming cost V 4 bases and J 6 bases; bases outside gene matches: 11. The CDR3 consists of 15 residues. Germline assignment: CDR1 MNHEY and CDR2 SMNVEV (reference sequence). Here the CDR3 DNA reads TGTGCCAGCAGTTCCCTCGGGTCGGGGGGAAAGACCCAGTACTTC. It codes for CASSSLGSGGKTQYF.

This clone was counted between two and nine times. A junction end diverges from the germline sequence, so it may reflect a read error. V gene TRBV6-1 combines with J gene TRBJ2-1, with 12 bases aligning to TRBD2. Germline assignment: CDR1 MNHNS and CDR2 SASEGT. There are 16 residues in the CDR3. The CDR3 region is CASSEVTSGSSNEQFF. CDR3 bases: TGTGCCAGCAGCGAAGTGACTAGCGGGAGTAGCAATGAGCAGTTCTTC.